This TCR beta chain was sequenced in a study of T cell responses to AZD1222 COVID-19 vaccine. Study-wide results and caveats: Across the whole spike, CD4 TCRs peaked at regions 160-218 and 743-854. Baseline seropositivity occurred in only six AZD1222 recipients. Clonal diversity was possibly underestimated; the donors were predominantly white British and more often female.

This clone was found once. Its antigen remains unknown. The germline V gene encodes CDR1 KGHDR and CDR2 SFDVKD. V shed 6 bases, J shed 5 bases, and the junction held 8 bases outside the gene matches. The CDR3 loop spans 15 amino acids. Libraries were prepared by immunoSEQ multiplex PCR; TCRdb keeps only in-frame clonotypes and omits some of them. The data hold about 94,000 clones, with over 75% observed a single time. This receptor was identified in an adult in good health. J is TRBJ2-5 and V is TRBV24-1, with 10 bases aligning to TRBD1. Sequencing used peripheral blood, obtained on day 0 of AZD1222 vaccination. CDR3 region: CATSWTGGTGETQYF. The DNA of the CDR3 is TGTGCCACCAGTTGGACAGGGGGGACGGGGGAGACCCAGTACTTC.